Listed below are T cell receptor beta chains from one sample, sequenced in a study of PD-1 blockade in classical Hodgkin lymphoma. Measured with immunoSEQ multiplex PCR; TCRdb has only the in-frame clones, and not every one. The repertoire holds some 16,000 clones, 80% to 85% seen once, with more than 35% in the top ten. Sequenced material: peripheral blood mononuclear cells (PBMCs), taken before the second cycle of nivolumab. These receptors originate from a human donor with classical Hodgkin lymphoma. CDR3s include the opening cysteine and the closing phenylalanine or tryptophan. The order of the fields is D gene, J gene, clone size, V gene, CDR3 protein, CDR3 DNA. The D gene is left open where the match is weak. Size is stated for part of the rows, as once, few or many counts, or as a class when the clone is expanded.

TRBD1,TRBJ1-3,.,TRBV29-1,CSVLRDRGLGNTIYF,TGCAGCGTCCTGAGGGACAGGGGGCTTGGAAACACCATATATTTT
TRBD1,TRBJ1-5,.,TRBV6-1,CASRLTWDRAQPQHF,TGTGCCAGCAGACTAACTTGGGACAGGGCTCAGCCCCAGCATTTT
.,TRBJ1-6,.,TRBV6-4,CASSDSPNTGGPPGALHF,TGTGCCAGCAGTGACTCGCCAAATACGGGGGGCCCGCCGGGAGCCCTCCACTTT
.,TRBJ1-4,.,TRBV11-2,CASSSPSAAEEKLFF,TGTGCCAGCAGCTCCCCCTCAGCGGCGGAGGAAAAACTGTTTTTT
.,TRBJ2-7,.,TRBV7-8,CASSSRREVGERVEQYF,TGTGCCAGCAGCTCCCGGCGTGAGGTGGGAGAGAGGGTCGAGCAGTACTTC
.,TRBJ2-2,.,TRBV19,CASSVVWTNTGELFF,TGTGCCAGTAGCGTGGTCTGGACGAACACCGGGGAGCTGTTTTTT
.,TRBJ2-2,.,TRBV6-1,CASNRDFYTGELFF,TGTGCCAGCAACCGGGACTTCTACACCGGGGAGCTGTTTTTT
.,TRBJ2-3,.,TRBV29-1,CSVEWQSTDTQYF,TGCAGCGTTGAGTGGCAGAGCACAGATACGCAGTATTTT
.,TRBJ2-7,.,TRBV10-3,CAIQRGGTIYEQYF,TGTGCCATCCAGAGAGGCGGAACTATCTACGAGCAGTACTTC
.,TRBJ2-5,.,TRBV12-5,CASGLVWTAAYQETQYF,TGTGCTAGTGGTTTGGTATGGACAGCGGCGTACCAAGAGACCCAGTACTTC
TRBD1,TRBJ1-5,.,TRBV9,CASSAGQGDQPQHF,TGTGCCAGCAGCGCGGGACAGGGGGATCAGCCCCAGCATTTT
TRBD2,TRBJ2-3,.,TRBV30,CAWVFSGGSDTQYF,TGTGCCTGGGTCTTTAGCGGGGGATCAGATACGCAGTATTTT
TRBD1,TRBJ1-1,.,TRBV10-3,CAISDSAGGWGTEAFF,TGTGCCATCAGTGATAGTGCAGGGGGCTGGGGCACTGAAGCTTTCTTT
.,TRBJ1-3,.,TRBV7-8,CASSLDRLKRNTIYF,TGTGCCAGCAGCTTAGACCGCCTCAAGCGCAACACCATATATTTT
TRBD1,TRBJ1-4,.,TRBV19,CASSDAGGRHGEKLFF,TGTGCCAGTAGCGATGCAGGGGGGCGCCATGGTGAAAAACTGTTTTTT
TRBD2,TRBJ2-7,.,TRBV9,CASSVDLGEGYEQYF,TGTGCCAGCAGCGTAGATCTGGGGGAGGGATACGAGCAGTACTTC
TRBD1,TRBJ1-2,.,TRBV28,CASSVRDSYGYTF,TGTGCCAGCAGTGTGCGGGACAGCTATGGCTACACCTTC
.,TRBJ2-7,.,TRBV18,CASSEGGGSYEQYF,TGTGCCAGCTCAGAGGGGGGAGGCTCCTACGAGCAGTACTTC
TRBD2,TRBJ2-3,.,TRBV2,CASRGTSGRAVSTDTQYF,TGTGCCAGCAGAGGGACTAGCGGGAGAGCCGTTAGCACAGATACGCAGTATTTT
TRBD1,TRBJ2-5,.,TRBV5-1,CASSFVDREQETQYF,TGCGCCAGCAGCTTCGTGGACAGGGAACAAGAGACCCAGTACTTC
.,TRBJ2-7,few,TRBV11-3,CASSLEKGGGTYEQYF,TGTGCCAGCAGCTTAGAGAAGGGAGGGGGAACGTACGAGCAGTACTTC
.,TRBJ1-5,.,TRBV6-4,CASSSLGSSNQPQHF,TGTGCCAGCAGTTCCCTCGGTAGTAGCAATCAGCCCCAGCATTTT
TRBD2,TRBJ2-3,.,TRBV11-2,CASSSERENTDTQYF,TGTGCCAGCAGCTCCGAGCGGGAGAACACAGATACGCAGTATTTT
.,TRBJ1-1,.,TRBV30,CAWRPQGYTEAFF,TGTGCCTGGAGGCCTCAGGGATACACTGAAGCTTTCTTT
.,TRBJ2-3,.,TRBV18,CASSPDGITDTQYF,TGTGCCAGCTCACCGGACGGAATTACAGATACGCAGTATTTT
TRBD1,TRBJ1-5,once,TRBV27,CASRRQGQQPQHF,TGTGCCAGCAGGAGACAGGGTCAACAGCCCCAGCATTTT
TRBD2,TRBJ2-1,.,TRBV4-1,CASSQGEGLGHNEQFF,TGCGCCAGCAGCCAAGGTGAGGGACTAGGGCACAATGAGCAGTTCTTC
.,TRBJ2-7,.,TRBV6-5,CATQRALQGVYEQYF,TGTGCCACCCAACGCGCCTTACAGGGCGTCTACGAGCAGTACTTC
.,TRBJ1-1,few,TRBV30,CAWSQDRGTEAFF,TGTGCCTGGAGTCAGGACAGAGGCACTGAAGCTTTCTTT
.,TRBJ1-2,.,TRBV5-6,CASSLAQGWGGYTF,TGTGCCAGCAGCTTGGCCCAAGGTTGGGGTGGCTACACCTTC
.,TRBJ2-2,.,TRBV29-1,CSGGGTAGELFF,TGCAGCGGAGGAGGGACGGCCGGGGAGCTGTTTTTT
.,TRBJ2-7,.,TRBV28,CASGLLGTNYEQYF,TGTGCCAGCGGCCTGCTTGGGACGAACTACGAGCAGTACTTC
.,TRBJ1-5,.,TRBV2,CASSVMGAGQPQHF,TGTGCCAGCAGTGTTATGGGAGCAGGTCAGCCCCAGCATTTT
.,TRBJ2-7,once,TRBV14,CASSWGVQAGQYF,TGTGCCAGCAGTTGGGGGGTACAGGCGGGGCAGTACTTC
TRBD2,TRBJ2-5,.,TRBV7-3,CASSRGLAGVETQYF,TGTGCCAGCAGCCGCGGACTAGCGGGAGTGGAGACCCAGTACTTC
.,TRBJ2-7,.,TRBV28,CASRDKYEQYF,TGTGCCAGCAGAGACAAGTACGAGCAGTACTTC
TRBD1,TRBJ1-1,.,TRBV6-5,CASTPTGTHTEAFF,TGTGCCAGCACCCCGACAGGGACGCACACTGAAGCTTTCTTT
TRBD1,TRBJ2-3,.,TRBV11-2,CASSVGTAGTDTQYF,TGTGCCAGCAGCGTGGGGACAGCAGGCACAGATACGCAGTATTTT
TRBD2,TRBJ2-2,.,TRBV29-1,CSVRQGGDTGELFF,TGCAGCGTTCGCCAGGGAGGGGACACCGGGGAGCTGTTTTTT
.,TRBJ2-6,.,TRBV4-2,CASSQDAAVGANVLTF,TGTGCCAGCAGCCAAGATGCGGCAGTGGGGGCCAACGTCCTGACTTTC
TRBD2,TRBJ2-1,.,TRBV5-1,CASSVSGGGLNEQFF,TGCGCCAGCAGCGTTAGCGGGGGGGGACTTAACGAGCAGTTCTTC
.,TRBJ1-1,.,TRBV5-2,CASSLSPEAFF,TGTGCCAGCAGCTTAAGCCCTGAAGCTTTCTTT
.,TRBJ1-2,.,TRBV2,CASSEGAVYTF,TGTGCCAGCAGTGAAGGGGCAGTCTACACCTTC
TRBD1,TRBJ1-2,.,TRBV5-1,CASSSPNLSTGAYGYTF,TGCGCCAGCAGTTCGCCAAACCTTTCTACAGGGGCCTATGGCTACACCTTC
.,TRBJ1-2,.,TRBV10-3,CAISESTGYGYTF,TGTGCCATCAGTGAGTCGACGGGATATGGCTACACCTTC
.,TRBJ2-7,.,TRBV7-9,CASSFLSGSLQEQYF,TGTGCCAGCAGCTTTTTGTCAGGGTCCCTACAAGAGCAGTACTTC
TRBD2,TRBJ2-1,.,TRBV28,CASSFPSSGTFNEQFF,TGTGCCAGCAGTTTTCCGTCTAGCGGGACTTTTAATGAGCAGTTCTTC
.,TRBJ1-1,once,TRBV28,CASAPGVRTEAFF,TGTGCCAGCGCCCCAGGGGTCAGGACTGAAGCTTTCTTT
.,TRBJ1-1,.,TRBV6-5,CASSPRRVGDTEAFF,TGTGCCAGCAGTCCCAGACGGGTGGGGGACACTGAAGCTTTCTTT
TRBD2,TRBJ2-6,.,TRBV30,CAWRGTRGGGSGANVLTF,TGTGCCTGGCGGGGGACTCGCGGGGGGGGCTCTGGGGCCAACGTCCTGACTTTC
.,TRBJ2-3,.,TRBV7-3,CASSSTGATDTQYF,TGTGCCAGCAGCTCGACGGGAGCCACAGATACGCAGTATTTT